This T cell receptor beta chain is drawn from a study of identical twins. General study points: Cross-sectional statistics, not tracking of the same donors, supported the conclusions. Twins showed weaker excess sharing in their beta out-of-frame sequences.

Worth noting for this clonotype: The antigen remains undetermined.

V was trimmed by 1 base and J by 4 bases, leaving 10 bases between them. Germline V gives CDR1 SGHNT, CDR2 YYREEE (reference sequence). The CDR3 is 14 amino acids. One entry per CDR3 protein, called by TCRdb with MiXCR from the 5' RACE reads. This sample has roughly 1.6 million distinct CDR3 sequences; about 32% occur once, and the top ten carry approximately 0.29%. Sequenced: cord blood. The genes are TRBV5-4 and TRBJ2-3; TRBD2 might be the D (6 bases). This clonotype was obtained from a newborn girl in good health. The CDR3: CASSLYAGSDTQYF. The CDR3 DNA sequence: TGTGCCAGCAGCTTGTATGCGGGGTCAGATACGCAGTATTTT.